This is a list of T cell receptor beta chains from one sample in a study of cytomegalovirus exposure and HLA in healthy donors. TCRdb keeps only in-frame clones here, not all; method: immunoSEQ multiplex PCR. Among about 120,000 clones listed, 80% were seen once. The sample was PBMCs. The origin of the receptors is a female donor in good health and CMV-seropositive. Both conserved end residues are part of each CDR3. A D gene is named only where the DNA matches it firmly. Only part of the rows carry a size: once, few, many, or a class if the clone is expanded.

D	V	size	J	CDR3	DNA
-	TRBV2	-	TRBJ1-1	CASRKTDLNTEAFF	TGTGCCAGCAGGAAAACAGATTTGAACACTGAAGCCTTCTTT
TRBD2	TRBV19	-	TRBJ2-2	CASLGTSENTGELFF	TGTGCCAGTCTCGGGACTAGCGAGAACACCGGGGAGCTGTTTTTT
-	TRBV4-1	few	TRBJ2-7	CASSEGSGYEQYF	TGCGCCAGCAGCGAAGGGTCGGGCTACGAGCAGTACTTC
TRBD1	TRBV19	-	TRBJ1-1	CASTLRQGEAFF	TGTGCCAGTACCCTAAGACAGGGAGAAGCTTTCTTT
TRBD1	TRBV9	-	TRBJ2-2	CASTPRGGTGFNTGELFF	TGTGCCAGCACCCCTAGGGGAGGGACAGGGTTCAACACCGGGGAGCTGTTTTTT
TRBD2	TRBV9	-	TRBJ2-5	CASSEGLAVQETQYF	TGTGCCAGCAGCGAGGGACTAGCGGTCCAAGAGACCCAGTACTTC
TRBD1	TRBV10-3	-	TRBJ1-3	CAISDGTAGNTIYF	TGTGCCATCAGTGACGGGACAGCTGGAAACACCATATATTTT
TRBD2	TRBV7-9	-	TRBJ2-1	CASSLTSGGLYNEQFF	TGTGCCAGCAGCCTAACTAGCGGGGGCCTTTACAATGAGCAGTTCTTC
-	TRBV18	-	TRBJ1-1	CASSPGANTEAFF	TGTGCCAGCTCACCAGGGGCCAACACTGAAGCTTTCTTT
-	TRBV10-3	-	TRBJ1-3	CAISGPTNRESGNTIYF	TGTGCCATCAGCGGACCCACAAACAGGGAAAGTGGAAACACCATATATTTT
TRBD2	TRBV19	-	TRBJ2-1	CASSINGGGSNEQFF	TGTGCCAGTAGTATTAATGGCGGGGGGTCAAATGAGCAGTTCTTC
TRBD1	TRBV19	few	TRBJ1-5	CASSRRLTGGAGNQPQHF	TGTGCCAGTAGTAGAAGGCTAACAGGGGGCGCGGGTAATCAGCCCCAGCATTTT
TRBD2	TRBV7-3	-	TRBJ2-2	CASSLGGVNTGELFF	TGTGCCAGCAGCTTAGGGGGGGTAAACACCGGGGAGCTGTTTTTT
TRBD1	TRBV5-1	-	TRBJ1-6	CASSLRDRDNSPLHF	TGCGCCAGCAGCCTCCGGGACAGGGATAATTCACCCCTCCACTTT
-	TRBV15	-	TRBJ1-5	CATSRDTRTTTKGQPQHF	TGTGCCACCAGCAGAGATACCCGAACGACTACCAAAGGGCAGCCCCAGCATTTT
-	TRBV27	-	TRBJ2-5	CASSSQETQYF	TGTGCCAGCAGTTCTCAAGAGACCCAGTACTTC
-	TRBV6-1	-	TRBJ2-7	CASQVRREQYF	TGTGCCAGCCAGGTCCGCCGCGAGCAGTACTTC
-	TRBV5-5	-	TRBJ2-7	CASSGGTARYEQYF	TGTGCCAGCAGCGGAGGGACAGCTCGGTACGAGCAGTACTTC
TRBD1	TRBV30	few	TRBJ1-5	CAWSVLQGGQPQHF	TGTGCCTGGAGTGTACTACAGGGGGGTCAGCCCCAGCATTTT
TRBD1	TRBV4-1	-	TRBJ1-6	CASSQEAPPGTGNSPLHF	TGCGCCAGCAGCCAAGAAGCCCCACCCGGGACAGGGAATTCACCCCTCCACTTT
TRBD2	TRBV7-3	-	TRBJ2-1	CASSFWGTSGGNAYNEQFF	TGTGCCAGCAGCTTTTGGGGGACTAGCGGGGGTAATGCCTACAATGAGCAGTTCTTC
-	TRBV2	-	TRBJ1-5	CASSRGNQPQHF	TGTGCCAGCAGTAGGGGGAATCAGCCCCAGCATTTT
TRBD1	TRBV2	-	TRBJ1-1	CASIYQGDTEAFF	TGTGCCAGCATCTATCAGGGGGACACTGAAGCTTTCTTT
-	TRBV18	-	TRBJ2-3	CASSPLGGGDTQYF	TGTGCCAGCTCACCCCTTGGCGGCGGAGATACGCAGTATTTT
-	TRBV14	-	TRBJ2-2	CARKGTPHPGELFF	TGTGCCAGGAAGGGGACACCGCACCCCGGGGAGCTGTTTTTT
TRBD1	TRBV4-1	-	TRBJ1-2	CASSQGGTGVNYGYTF	TGCGCCAGCAGCCAAGGAGGGACAGGGGTAAACTATGGCTACACCTTC
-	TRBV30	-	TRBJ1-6	CAWKKWSSYNSPLHF	TGTGCCTGGAAGAAGTGGAGCTCCTATAATTCACCCCTCCACTTT
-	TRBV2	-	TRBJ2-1	CASSEGGLNEQFF	TGTGCCAGCAGTGAAGGGGGCTTAAATGAGCAGTTCTTC
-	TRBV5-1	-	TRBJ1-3	CASSLTDINSGNTIYF	TGCGCCAGCAGCTTGACGGACATAAACTCTGGAAACACCATATATTTT
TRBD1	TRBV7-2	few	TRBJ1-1	CASSITRDRNTEAFF	TGTGCCAGCAGCATAACCCGGGACAGGAACACTGAAGCTTTCTTT
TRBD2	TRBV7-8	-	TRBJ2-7	CASSQRYERGDEQYF	TGTGCCAGCAGCCAACGTTACGAGCGGGGAGACGAGCAGTACTTC
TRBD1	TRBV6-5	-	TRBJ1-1	CASRQGVNTEAFF	TGTGCCAGCAGACAGGGGGTGAACACTGAAGCTTTCTTT
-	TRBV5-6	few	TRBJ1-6	CASSSFSYNSPLHF	TGTGCCAGCAGCTCCTTTTCCTATAATTCACCCCTCCACTTT
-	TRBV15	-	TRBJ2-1	CATSKPGSLWNEQFF	TGTGCCACCAGCAAGCCGGGATCCCTTTGGAATGAGCAGTTCTTC
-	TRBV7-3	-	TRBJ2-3	CASSLVGGVTDTQYF	TGTGCCAGCAGCTTAGTTGGCGGGGTCACAGATACGCAGTATTTT
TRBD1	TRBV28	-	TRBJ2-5	CASSSRDRAYF	TGTGCCAGCAGTTCCCGGGACAGGGCGTACTTC
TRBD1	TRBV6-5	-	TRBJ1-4	CASSYDRVYEKLFF	TGTGCCAGCAGTTACGACAGGGTATATGAAAAACTGTTTTTT
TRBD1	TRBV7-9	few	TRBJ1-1	CASSSTGDNTEAFF	TGTGCCAGCAGCTCGACAGGGGATAACACTGAAGCTTTCTTT
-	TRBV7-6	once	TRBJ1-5	CASSLVEGLEPQHF	TGTGCCAGCAGCTTAGTGGAGGGGTTAGAGCCCCAGCATTTT
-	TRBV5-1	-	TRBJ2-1	CASSLELAYNEQFF	TGCGCCAGCAGCTTGGAGCTTGCTTACAATGAGCAGTTCTTC
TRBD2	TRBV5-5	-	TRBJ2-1	CASSSLAGLNEQFF	TGTGCCAGCAGCTCGCTAGCGGGCCTCAATGAGCAGTTCTTC